This is a list of T cell receptor beta chains from one sample in a study of cytomegalovirus exposure and HLA in healthy donors. TCRdb's table, derived via immunoSEQ multiplex PCR, lists solely in-frame clones and lacks some. The data hold fewer than 200,000 clones, with 80% to 90% observed a single time. Sequencing was carried out using PBMCs. The receptors here all came from a woman aged 18 to 35 in good health and CMV-seronegative. Each CDR3 is given with its conserved first and last residue. D genes are given only for firm matches. Where a row states a size, it is once, few, many or the class of an expanded clone; other rows omit it.

clone_size: -; v_call: TRBV6-5; j_call: TRBJ1-3; d_call: -; cdr3_aa: CASSSKPSVLGNTIYF; cdr3_nt: TGTGCCAGCAGTTCAAAACCCAGCGTTCTAGGAAACACCATATATTTT
clone_size: -; v_call: TRBV7-2; j_call: TRBJ1-4; d_call: -; cdr3_aa: CASSLIGGASNEKLFF; cdr3_nt: TGTGCCAGCAGCCTAATCGGGGGGGCCTCTAATGAAAAACTGTTTTTT
clone_size: -; v_call: TRBV7-2; j_call: TRBJ2-3; d_call: -; cdr3_aa: CASRKDRFTDTQYF; cdr3_nt: TGTGCCAGCAGAAAAGACAGGTTCACAGATACGCAGTATTTT
clone_size: -; v_call: TRBV28; j_call: TRBJ2-7; d_call: -; cdr3_aa: CASTDPGDNYEQYF; cdr3_nt: TGTGCCAGCACCGACCCAGGGGATAACTACGAGCAGTACTTC
clone_size: -; v_call: TRBV28; j_call: TRBJ2-5; d_call: -; cdr3_aa: CASSLSVIRGRVQETQYF; cdr3_nt: TGTGCCAGCAGTTTATCCGTCATTAGGGGGAGAGTCCAAGAGACCCAGTACTTC
clone_size: -; v_call: TRBV5-5; j_call: TRBJ2-5; d_call: -; cdr3_aa: CASSLGGGGQETQYF; cdr3_nt: TGTGCCAGCAGCCTCGGAGGGGGGGGCCAAGAGACCCAGTACTTC
clone_size: -; v_call: TRBV7-6; j_call: TRBJ1-3; d_call: -; cdr3_aa: CASSPYVGNTIYF; cdr3_nt: TGTGCCAGCAGCCCCTACGTAGGAAACACCATATATTTT
clone_size: -; v_call: TRBV28; j_call: TRBJ1-5; d_call: -; cdr3_aa: CASSLIPISQPQHF; cdr3_nt: TGTGCCAGCAGCTTAATTCCAATCAGTCAGCCCCAGCATTTT
clone_size: -; v_call: TRBV7-7; j_call: TRBJ2-7; d_call: TRBD1; cdr3_aa: CASSLGQGAYEQYF; cdr3_nt: TGTGCTAGCAGCCTGGGACAGGGGGCCTACGAGCAGTACTTC
clone_size: -; v_call: TRBV30; j_call: TRBJ1-2; d_call: -; cdr3_aa: CAWMIGGGYTF; cdr3_nt: TGTGCCTGGATGATAGGAGGGGGCTACACCTTC
clone_size: -; v_call: TRBV27; j_call: TRBJ1-5; d_call: TRBD1; cdr3_aa: CASSADRGRIGMQPQHF; cdr3_nt: TGTGCCAGCAGTGCGGACAGGGGTCGGATCGGAATGCAGCCCCAGCATTTT
clone_size: -; v_call: TRBV7-2; j_call: TRBJ2-1; d_call: TRBD2; cdr3_aa: CASSLAGLALNEQFF; cdr3_nt: TGTGCCAGCAGCTTAGCGGGACTAGCCTTAAATGAGCAGTTCTTC
clone_size: -; v_call: TRBV27; j_call: TRBJ1-1; d_call: -; cdr3_aa: CASSLLGAGEIRSEAFF; cdr3_nt: TGTGCCAGCAGTTTATTAGGCGCAGGGGAGATTCGATCTGAAGCTTTCTTT
clone_size: -; v_call: TRBV7-9; j_call: TRBJ1-1; d_call: -; cdr3_aa: CASGSWTEAFF; cdr3_nt: TGTGCCAGCGGGAGTTGGACTGAAGCTTTCTTT
clone_size: -; v_call: TRBV10-3; j_call: TRBJ1-4; d_call: -; cdr3_aa: CAISGGGSNEKLFF; cdr3_nt: TGTGCCATCAGTGGGGGAGGTTCTAATGAAAAACTGTTTTTT
clone_size: once; v_call: TRBV5-1; j_call: TRBJ1-4; d_call: -; cdr3_aa: CASSYGETNEKLFF; cdr3_nt: TGCGCCAGCAGCTACGGGGAGACTAATGAAAAACTGTTTTTT
clone_size: -; v_call: TRBV10-1; j_call: TRBJ2-7; d_call: TRBD1; cdr3_aa: CASSTDRGRAYEQYF; cdr3_nt: TGCGCCAGCAGTACGGACAGGGGACGAGCCTACGAGCAGTACTTC
clone_size: once; v_call: TRBV28; j_call: TRBJ1-1; d_call: -; cdr3_aa: CASTSAVGSTEAFF; cdr3_nt: TGTGCCAGCACCTCAGCGGTAGGGAGCACTGAAGCTTTCTTT
clone_size: -; v_call: TRBV2; j_call: TRBJ2-6; d_call: TRBD1; cdr3_aa: CASRDRGAGANVLTF; cdr3_nt: TGTGCCAGCCGGGACAGGGGGGCTGGGGCCAACGTCCTGACTTTC
clone_size: -; v_call: TRBV10-3; j_call: TRBJ2-7; d_call: TRBD1; cdr3_aa: CAITGQGDSYEQYF; cdr3_nt: TGTGCCATCACGGGACAGGGAGACTCCTACGAGCAGTACTTC
clone_size: -; v_call: TRBV7-9; j_call: TRBJ2-7; d_call: -; cdr3_aa: CASSLVVKEEQYF; cdr3_nt: TGTGCCAGCAGCTTGGTGGTGAAGGAGGAGCAGTACTTC
clone_size: -; v_call: TRBV5-4; j_call: TRBJ2-5; d_call: TRBD2; cdr3_aa: CASSPQREGRVSLETQYF; cdr3_nt: TGTGCCAGCAGCCCCCAGCGGGAAGGCCGGGTATCTTTGGAGACCCAGTACTTC
clone_size: -; v_call: TRBV7-2; j_call: TRBJ2-2; d_call: -; cdr3_aa: CASREIGTGELFF; cdr3_nt: TGTGCCAGCAGGGAGATCGGCACCGGGGAGCTGTTTTTT
clone_size: -; v_call: TRBV28; j_call: TRBJ2-5; d_call: TRBD2; cdr3_aa: CASSRLAGDGTQYF; cdr3_nt: TGTGCCAGCAGCCGACTAGCGGGTGATGGGACCCAGTACTTC
clone_size: -; v_call: TRBV25-1; j_call: TRBJ2-7; d_call: TRBD2; cdr3_aa: CASSEEALAGYEQYF; cdr3_nt: TGTGCCAGCAGTGAAGAGGCCCTAGCGGGCTACGAGCAGTACTTC
clone_size: -; v_call: TRBV28; j_call: TRBJ1-1; d_call: -; cdr3_aa: CASTLGGGFGNTEAFF; cdr3_nt: TGTGCCAGCACCCTGGGGGGGGGCTTTGGGAACACTGAAGCTTTCTTT
clone_size: -; v_call: TRBV5-4; j_call: TRBJ2-7; d_call: TRBD2; cdr3_aa: CASSLAQGGEQYF; cdr3_nt: TGTGCCAGCAGCTTGGCCCAGGGAGGGGAGCAGTACTTC
clone_size: -; v_call: TRBV9; j_call: TRBJ2-3; d_call: -; cdr3_aa: CASSGRSYRVGTDTQYF; cdr3_nt: TGTGCCAGCAGCGGGAGATCCTACAGGGTAGGCACAGATACGCAGTATTTT
clone_size: -; v_call: TRBV5-1; j_call: TRBJ2-1; d_call: TRBD2; cdr3_aa: CASSFLAGGEQFF; cdr3_nt: TGCGCCAGCAGCTTTCTAGCGGGAGGTGAGCAGTTCTTC
clone_size: -; v_call: TRBV19; j_call: TRBJ1-5; d_call: -; cdr3_aa: CASSKRRGDNQPQHF; cdr3_nt: TGTGCCAGTAGTAAGAGACGGGGGGACAATCAGCCCCAGCATTTT
clone_size: few; v_call: TRBV7-9; j_call: TRBJ2-1; d_call: -; cdr3_aa: CASTPDSQAYNEQFF; cdr3_nt: TGTGCCAGCACCCCCGACAGCCAAGCCTACAATGAGCAGTTCTTC
clone_size: -; v_call: TRBV5-1; j_call: TRBJ1-4; d_call: -; cdr3_aa: CASSLAQNEKLFF; cdr3_nt: TGCGCCAGCAGCTTGGCCCAAAATGAAAAACTGTTTTTT
clone_size: -; v_call: TRBV19; j_call: TRBJ2-7; d_call: TRBD1; cdr3_aa: CASSAFDRAAINF; cdr3_nt: TGTGCCAGTAGTGCCTTCGACAGGGCCGCTATTAACTTC
clone_size: few; v_call: TRBV2; j_call: TRBJ2-7; d_call: -; cdr3_aa: CASSLGRTTYEQYF; cdr3_nt: TGTGCCAGCAGTTTGGGCAGGACTACCTACGAGCAGTACTTC
clone_size: -; v_call: TRBV18; j_call: TRBJ2-1; d_call: -; cdr3_aa: CASSLGASNEQFF; cdr3_nt: TGTGCCAGCTCACTGGGAGCTAGTAATGAGCAGTTCTTC
clone_size: -; v_call: TRBV28; j_call: TRBJ1-4; d_call: -; cdr3_aa: CASRSQDSTREKLFF; cdr3_nt: TGTGCCAGCAGAAGCCAGGACAGCACCAGGGAAAAACTGTTTTTT
clone_size: -; v_call: TRBV4-1; j_call: TRBJ2-2; d_call: -; cdr3_aa: CASSQDGAGELFF; cdr3_nt: TGCGCCAGCAGCCAAGATGGAGCCGGGGAGCTGTTTTTT
clone_size: -; v_call: TRBV4-1; j_call: TRBJ2-1; d_call: TRBD2; cdr3_aa: CASSTPLALTMSYNEQFF; cdr3_nt: TGCGCCAGCAGTACACCACTAGCGCTAACAATGTCCTACAATGAGCAGTTCTTC
clone_size: -; v_call: TRBV28; j_call: TRBJ2-3; d_call: -; cdr3_aa: CASSGNRVGDTQYF; cdr3_nt: TGTGCCAGCAGCGGGAACAGGGTAGGAGATACGCAGTATTTT
clone_size: few; v_call: TRBV6-1; j_call: TRBJ2-6; d_call: -; cdr3_aa: CASSEVSSGANVLTF; cdr3_nt: TGTGCCAGCAGTGAAGTCAGCTCTGGGGCCAACGTCCTGACTTTC
clone_size: -; v_call: TRBV2; j_call: TRBJ2-7; d_call: -; cdr3_aa: CASSGTPSYYEQYF; cdr3_nt: TGTGCCAGCAGCGGGACACCATCCTACTACGAGCAGTACTTC
clone_size: -; v_call: TRBV11-2; j_call: TRBJ2-7; d_call: TRBD2; cdr3_aa: CASSLAGRRGDEQYF; cdr3_nt: TGTGCCAGCAGCTTAGCCGGTAGGCGGGGGGACGAGCAGTACTTC
clone_size: -; v_call: TRBV29-1; j_call: TRBJ2-2; d_call: -; cdr3_aa: CSAVRGSTGELFF; cdr3_nt: TGCAGCGCAGTCCGGGGAAGCACCGGGGAGCTGTTTTTT
clone_size: once; v_call: TRBV6-1; j_call: TRBJ1-5; d_call: -; cdr3_aa: CASRQPDNQPQHF; cdr3_nt: TGTGCCAGCAGGCAACCAGACAATCAGCCCCAGCATTTT
clone_size: -; v_call: TRBV7-8; j_call: TRBJ2-7; d_call: TRBD2; cdr3_aa: CASSWGLAGGNSYEQYF; cdr3_nt: TGTGCCAGCAGCTGGGGGCTAGCGGGAGGAAACTCCTACGAGCAGTACTTC
clone_size: -; v_call: TRBV28; j_call: TRBJ2-7; d_call: TRBD2; cdr3_aa: CASRIGLAGGEQYF; cdr3_nt: TGTGCCAGCAGGATTGGACTAGCGGGAGGCGAGCAGTACTTC
clone_size: -; v_call: TRBV7-9; j_call: TRBJ1-1; d_call: -; cdr3_aa: CASSLVGAMNTEAFF; cdr3_nt: TGTGCCAGCAGCTTAGTCGGAGCAATGAACACTGAAGCTTTCTTT
clone_size: few; v_call: TRBV19; j_call: TRBJ1-2; d_call: TRBD1; cdr3_aa: CASQWDRGRRVYTF; cdr3_nt: TGTGCCAGTCAATGGGACAGGGGGCGCAGAGTCTACACCTTC
clone_size: -; v_call: TRBV4-1; j_call: TRBJ2-3; d_call: -; cdr3_aa: CASSQGVGGGADTQYF; cdr3_nt: TGCGCCAGCAGCCAAGGAGTGGGAGGAGGTGCAGATACGCAGTATTTT
clone_size: -; v_call: TRBV4-1; j_call: TRBJ2-1; d_call: TRBD2; cdr3_aa: CASSQVLAGVNEQFF; cdr3_nt: TGCGCCAGCAGCCAAGTTTTAGCGGGAGTGAATGAGCAGTTCTTC
clone_size: -; v_call: TRBV30; j_call: TRBJ2-7; d_call: TRBD1; cdr3_aa: CAWSADRARHEQYF; cdr3_nt: TGTGCCTGGAGCGCCGACAGGGCGCGCCACGAGCAGTACTTC
clone_size: -; v_call: TRBV2; j_call: TRBJ1-5; d_call: -; cdr3_aa: CASRPGAPYQPQHF; cdr3_nt: TGTGCCAGCAGACCAGGGGCACCTTATCAGCCCCAGCATTTT
clone_size: few; v_call: TRBV5-8; j_call: TRBJ2-2; d_call: TRBD2; cdr3_aa: CASSLDTSGASTGELFF; cdr3_nt: TGTGCCAGCAGCTTAGATACTAGCGGAGCCTCCACCGGGGAGCTGTTTTTT
clone_size: -; v_call: TRBV11-3; j_call: TRBJ2-7; d_call: TRBD2; cdr3_aa: CASSFGGLSNYEQYF; cdr3_nt: TGTGCCAGCAGCTTCGGGGGGTTGTCCAATTACGAGCAGTACTTC
clone_size: -; v_call: TRBV7-9; j_call: TRBJ1-1; d_call: -; cdr3_aa: CASSVKQGLRATEAFF; cdr3_nt: TGTGCCAGCAGCGTAAAACAGGGCCTAAGGGCCACTGAAGCTTTCTTT
clone_size: few; v_call: TRBV9; j_call: TRBJ2-3; d_call: TRBD2; cdr3_aa: CASSVGGNSDTQYF; cdr3_nt: TGTGCCAGCAGCGTCGGGGGGAACAGTGATACGCAGTATTTT
clone_size: few; v_call: TRBV7-3; j_call: TRBJ2-1; d_call: TRBD2; cdr3_aa: CASSRGTSGRNPNEQFF; cdr3_nt: TGTGCCAGCAGCCGCGGGACTAGCGGGAGAAACCCCAATGAGCAGTTCTTC
clone_size: few; v_call: TRBV7-9; j_call: TRBJ2-2; d_call: TRBD1; cdr3_aa: CASSLVVITGDGAGELFF; cdr3_nt: TGTGCCAGCAGCTTAGTAGTGATAACAGGGGATGGTGCCGGGGAGCTGTTTTTT
clone_size: -; v_call: TRBV2; j_call: TRBJ2-7; d_call: -; cdr3_aa: CASTLGGEQYF; cdr3_nt: TGTGCCAGCACCCTAGGGGGCGAGCAGTACTTC
clone_size: -; v_call: TRBV4-1; j_call: TRBJ2-3; d_call: TRBD2; cdr3_aa: CASSQVTSGSSLDTQYF; cdr3_nt: TGCGCCAGCAGCCAAGTCACTAGCGGGAGTAGTTTGGATACGCAGTATTTT